Below are 12 T cell receptor beta chains sequenced from a single sample in a study of shared clonotypes between healthy human individuals. The repertoire was sequenced with immunoSEQ multiplex PCR; TCRdb's copy has only in-frame clones and lacks some. Of about 640,000 clones in the sample, around 72% were seen once. The sequenced sample was memory CD4+ T cells sorted from blood. Subset noted: CD45RA-negative fraction. These receptor sequences come from a woman aged 30 to 39 in good health.

This clone was observed a handful of times. The chain is built from TRBV28 and TRBJ2-1; D unresolved. This CDR3 is 12 amino acids long. Germline values: CDR1 MDHEN, CDR2 SYDVKM. Trimming cost V 3 bases and J 9 bases, with 9 bases left between them. The CDR3 protein is CASSFASFEQFF. The CDR3 DNA is TGTGCCAGCAGTTTCGCCTCTTTTGAGCAGTTCTTC.

This clone was recorded once. This sequence may be a read error, since a much larger clone differs from it by one base. Other DNA sequences in the sample encode the same CDR3. The V gene is TRBV16, the J gene TRBJ2-6; D might be TRBD1 (6 bases). There are 15 residues in the CDR3. The V gene lost 3 bases and the J gene lost 0 bases, with 6 bases spanning the gap. Germline loops: CDR1 KGHSY, CDR2 FQNENV. The CDR3 here is CASSQDSSGANVLTF. The CDR3 DNA reads TGTGCCAGCAGCCAGGACAGCTCTGGGGCCAACGTCCTGACTTTC.

The chain has TRBV29-1 and TRBJ2-1, with 7 bases matching TRBD1. V was pared by 5 bases and J by 6 bases, with 7 bases of the junction left unmatched. Per the germline V gene, CDR1 is SQVTM and CDR2 is ANQGSEA. There are 13 residues in the CDR3. The CDR3 here is CSVNRGNLNEQFF. The CDR3, as DNA: TGCAGCGTTAACAGGGGTAATCTCAATGAGCAGTTCTTC.

The chain has TRBV7-8 and TRBJ2-7, with TRBD2 matching 7 bases. Germline V CDR1 and CDR2: SGHVS, FQNEAQ. This CDR3 contains 15 residues. V was clipped by 5 bases and J by 4 bases; unmatched bases: 11. CDR3 sequence: CASSEQAGVGYEQYF. CDR3 sequence (DNA): TGTGCCAGCAGCGAACAGGCGGGAGTAGGGTACGAGCAGTACTTC.

The rearrangement links TRBV19 to TRBJ1-1; unclear D gene. CDR1 LNHDA and CDR2 SQIVND come from the germline V gene (reference sequence). V was shortened by 7 bases and J by 3 bases, with 9 bases between the two germline ends. This CDR3 has 12 amino acids. The CDR3 spells CASTEGHTEAFF. DNA for the CDR3: TGTGCCAGTACCGAAGGGCACACTGAAGCTTTCTTT.

The chain links TRBV4-1 to TRBJ2-7; 12 nucleotides line up with TRBD2. Per the germline V gene, CDR1 is MGHRA and CDR2 is YSYEKL. The CDR3 runs to 18 residues. Losses at the gene ends were 0 bases for V and 2 bases for J; bases not matched to a gene: 8. The CDR3 here is CASSQEATSGSWTYEQYF. CDR3 nucleotides: TGCGCCAGCAGCCAAGAAGCGACTAGCGGGAGTTGGACCTACGAGCAGTACTTC.

This chain links TRBV5-4 with TRBJ2-2, with 8 bases matching TRBD2. Germline-derived CDR1 and CDR2 are SGHNT and YYREEE (reference sequence). The J segment lost 5 bases and the V segment lost 7 bases, leaving 7 bases of the junction unmatched. The length of the CDR3 is 14 residues. The CDR3 bases are TGTGCCAGCGGAGCGGGGGAGAGGACCGGGGAGCTGTTTTTT. Residues: CASGAGERTGELFF.

This chain uses TRBV5-1 with TRBJ2-5; 13 bases match TRBD2. The V gene's germline CDR1 is SGHRS and CDR2 YFSETQ. Losses at the gene ends were 4 bases for V and 4 bases for J; bases not matched to a gene: 10. CDR3 length equals 17 residues. The CDR3: CASSPGTSGISRETQYF. The CDR3 DNA reads TGCGCCAGCAGCCCAGGGACTAGCGGGATATCGCGAGAGACCCAGTACTTC.

Written as DNA, the CDR3 is TGTGCCAGCAGCGTAGATAGTCTCAGGGGCTACACCTTC. This gives the protein CASSVDSLRGYTF. V is TRBV9 and J is TRBJ1-2, with D hard to call. CDR3 size: 13 residues. CDR1 and CDR2 from the germline V gene are SGDLS and YYNGEE. Trimming removed 0 bases at V and 8 bases at J, with 11 bases between.

The chain uses TRBV19 and TRBJ1-5; a weak D match, TRBD1 (5 bases). The CDR3 length is 14 residues. CDR1 is LNHDA and CDR2 is SQIVND in the germline V gene (reference sequence). Trimming removed 2 bases from V and 5 bases from J, with 10 bases in between. CDR3 in amino acids: CASSINRFYQPQHF. The DNA of the CDR3 is TGTGCCAGTAGTATAAACAGGTTCTATCAGCCCCAGCATTTT.

The CDR3: CASGRGRPLSDGYTF. As DNA, the CDR3 is TGTGCCAGCGGACGGGGGCGTCCCCTCTCTGACGGCTACACCTTC. V is TRBV7-2 and J is TRBJ1-2, with D possibly matching TRBD1 (6 bases). V was clipped by 8 bases and J by 8 bases, with 24 bases between them. The CDR3 is 15 residues long. The germline V gene encodes CDR1 SGHTA and CDR2 FQGNSA.

The chain uses TRBV7-8 and TRBJ1-5, with D tentatively TRBD1 (5 bases). This CDR3 comprises 14 residues. The germline V and J ends were trimmed by 3 bases and 7 bases, with 13 bases remaining between them. CDR1 and CDR2 from the germline V gene are SGHVS and FQNEAQ. CDR3 DNA sequence: TGTGCCAGCAGCTTGGGGCTGGGTCGACAGCCCCAGCATTTT. Translating gives CASSLGLGRQPQHF.